This T cell receptor (beta chain) was documented in a study of response to subunit inactivated influenza vaccine. TCRdb independently ran MiXCR on the RT-PCR reads; one entry per CDR3 protein. The table shows roughly 160,000 distinct CDR3 sequences, with about 11% occurring only once. V lost 1 base and J lost 4, with 13 bases in between. Germline CDR1 and CDR2: SGHTA and FQGNSA. This CDR3 is 16 amino acids long. Study results and limitations: A suggestion made by the authors is that each seasonal influenza vaccination recruits few new T cells.

The sample holds many counts of this clonotype. Its antigen is unknown. The V call is TRBV7-2, the J call TRBJ2-2; D call uncertain. This receptor was identified in a man between 45 and 60 years old who received an inactivated influenza vaccine. The specimen was non-naive T cells sorted from PBMCs, collected roughly 6 weeks after vaccination. The DNA for the CDR3 is TGTGCCAGCAGCTTAGTCTTACTACCCCGCACCGGGGAGCTGTTTTTT. This translates into CASSLVLLPRTGELFF.